One and the same sample provided the 4 T cell receptor beta chains below, sequenced in a study of T-cell reconstitution after alpha-beta-depleted transplantation in children. A library of TCRbeta sequences, prepared with unique molecular identifiers, was generated. MiXCR, applied by TCRdb to the PCR reads, yields one record per CDR3 protein. Among roughly 240,000 distinct CDR3 sequences listed, under 9.5% were seen once. The specimen comprised PBMCs, mostly from graft donor cells, sampled 180 days after TCRalphabeta/CD19-depleted stem cell transplant. The receptors stem from a male patient aged 10 to 17 who had a stem cell transplant for acute lymphoblastic leukemia, so the T cells may come from the graft donor.

This clonotype was seen repeatedly, ten times or more. The chain combines TRBV28 with TRBJ2-7; 13 nucleotides agree with TRBD2. CDR3 length: 22 amino acids. Unmatched junction bases numbered 22, after V lost 5 bases and J lost 0 bases. Germline CDR1 and CDR2: MDHEN and SYDVKM. DNA of the CDR3: TGTGCCAGCAGTCTCTACCTAGTAGTCGGGACTAGCGGGACCCTCCGCTCCTACGAGCAGTACTTC. Its protein product is CASSLYLVVGTSGTLRSYEQYF.

This clonotype was detected ten times or more. The rearrangement joins TRBV5-1 to TRBJ2-6; unclear D gene. The ends were cut back, 0 bases at V and 10 bases at J, with 8 bases in the middle. CDR1 is SGHRS, CDR2 YFSETQ, per germline. This CDR3 is 13 amino acids long. CDR3 amino acids: CASSLEGKNVLTF. CDR3 DNA: TGCGCCAGCAGCTTGGAAGGGAAAAACGTCCTGACTTTC. The full variable domain, with the rest looked up from reference TRBV5-1 and TRBJ2-6, is KAGVTQTPRYLIKTRGQQVTLSCSPISGHRSVSWYQQTPGQGLQFLFEYFSETQRNKGNFPGRFSGRQFSNSRSEMNVSTLELGDSALYLCASSLEGKNVLTFGAGSRLTVL.

In this sample, this clonotype turned up many times. The gene calls are TRBV7-9 and TRBJ2-7; no definite D call. The CDR3 loop spans 14 amino acids. V was trimmed by 1 base and J by 2 bases, leaving 9 bases between them. CDR1 is SEHNR and CDR2 is FQNEAQ in the germline V gene (reference sequence). CDR3 loop: CASSLGQPPYEQYF. CDR3 bases: TGTGCCAGCAGCTTAGGCCAGCCACCCTACGAGCAGTACTTC.

The table lists this clonotype with many counts. The CDR3 here is CASSEIGSGELFF. CDR3 in DNA: TGTGCCAGCAGTGAAATAGGATCCGGGGAGCTGTTTTTT. The chain employs TRBV25-1 and TRBJ2-2, with D uncertain. V shed 2 bases and J shed 6 bases, with 7 bases lying between them. Germline CDR1 reads MGHDK; CDR2 reads SYGVNS. The CDR3 has 13 residues.